This T cell receptor beta chain was sequenced during a study of shared clonotypes between healthy human individuals. Notes on the study in general: Non-shared clonotypes showed lower generation probabilities than clonotypes common to all four donors. Naive CD4 clonotypes were shared across a handful of donors at approximately 5.3%.

As for this clone: The antigen is not known.

Clones were read by immunoSEQ multiplex PCR, and TCRdb kept only the in-frame ones, dropping some. The table shows some 1,100,000 clones, with about 84% occurring only once. Healthy adults negative for HIV, lacking recent acute infections or vaccinations, served as donors. CD4+ cells yielded CD45RA+ naive and CD45RA-negative memory subsets. The CDR3 loop spans 11 amino acids. The V and J ends lost 7 bases and 12 bases respectively, with 16 bases between them. The germline V gene encodes CDR1 LGHNT and CDR2 FRNRAP. Sequenced input: memory CD4+ T cells from PBMCs. Subset meaning: CD45RA-negative fraction. The chain combines TRBV12-5 with TRBJ2-7; no definite D call. This receptor was taken from a man between 18 and 35 years old in good health. Some clones in this sample may be carry-over from other donors' samples. CDR3 bases: TGTGCTAGTGTTCCCATCTCTTTGCCGTACTTC. The encoded protein is CASVPISLPYF.